This entry features one T cell receptor (beta chain) sequence. The antigen is undetermined. Repertoires were generated with immunoSEQ multiplex PCR, while TCRdb's copy carries only in-frame clones and drops some. The repertoire holds about 27,000 clones, about 76% seen once, with roughly 18% in the top ten. These data originate in a study of neoadjuvant nivolumab and ipilimumab in lung cancer. Overall study results and limits: Pathologic regression was not significantly tied to TCR clonality. TCR richness and clonality were higher in tumors than adjacent uninvolved lung.

The receptor was isolated from an adult with non-small cell lung cancer. Here the sequenced sample was tumor tissue, taken after neoadjuvant nivolumab, alone or with ipilimumab, at or shortly before surgery.

The CDR3, as DNA: TGTGCCATCAGTGAGTACACCCCAGGACAGGGGGCCTACAATCAGCCCCAGCATTTT. Protein sequence: CAISEYTPGQGAYNQPQHF. The chain joins TRBV10-3 to TRBJ1-5; 11 bases are shared with TRBD1. CDR3 length: 19 residues. J lost 3 bases, V lost 1 base, and 11 bases had no gene match. Germline CDR1 and CDR2: ENHRY and SYGVKD.